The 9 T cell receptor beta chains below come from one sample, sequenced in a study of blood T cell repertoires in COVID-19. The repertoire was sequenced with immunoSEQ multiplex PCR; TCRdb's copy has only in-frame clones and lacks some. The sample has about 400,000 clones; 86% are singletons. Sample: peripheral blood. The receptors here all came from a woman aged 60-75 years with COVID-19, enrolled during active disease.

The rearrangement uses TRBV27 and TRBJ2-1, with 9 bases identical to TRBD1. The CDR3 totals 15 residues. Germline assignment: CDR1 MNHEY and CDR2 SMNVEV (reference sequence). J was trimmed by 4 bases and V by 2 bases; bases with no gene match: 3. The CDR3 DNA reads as TGTGCCAGCAGTTTAGGGACAGGGACTTACAATGAGCAGTTCTTC. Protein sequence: CASSLGTGTYNEQFF.

The CDR3 region has the DNA TGCAGTGCTAATGACCGAACCTCAAACTATAATCAGCCCCAGCATTTT. Its translation: CSANDRTSNYNQPQHF. The chain has TRBV20-1 and TRBJ1-5; D gene uncertain. Trimming took 4 bases from V and 4 from J, leaving 20 bases between them. This CDR3 spans 16 amino acids. Germline values: CDR1 DFQATT, CDR2 SNEGSKA (reference sequence).

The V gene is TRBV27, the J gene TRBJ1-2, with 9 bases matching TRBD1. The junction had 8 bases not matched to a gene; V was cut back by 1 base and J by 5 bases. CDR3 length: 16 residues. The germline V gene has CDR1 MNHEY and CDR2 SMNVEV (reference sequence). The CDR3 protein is CASSLWGGQGQYGYTF. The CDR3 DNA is TGTGCCAGCAGTTTATGGGGGGGACAGGGCCAGTATGGCTACACCTTC.

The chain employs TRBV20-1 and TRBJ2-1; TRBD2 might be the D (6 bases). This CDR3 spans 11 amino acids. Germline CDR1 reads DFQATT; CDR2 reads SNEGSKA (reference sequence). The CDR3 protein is CTGGTYNEQFF. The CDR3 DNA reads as TGCACCGGGGGTACCTACAATGAGCAGTTCTTC.

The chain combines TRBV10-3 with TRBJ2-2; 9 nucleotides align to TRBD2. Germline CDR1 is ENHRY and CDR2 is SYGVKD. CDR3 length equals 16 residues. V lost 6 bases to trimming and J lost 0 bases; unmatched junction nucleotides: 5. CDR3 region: CAIRAAGGPNTGELFF. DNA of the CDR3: TGTGCCATCAGAGCAGCGGGGGGTCCGAACACCGGGGAGCTGTTTTTT.

This CDR3 is CASSLAGGYSNQPQHF. The CDR3 coding sequence is TGTGCCAGCAGCTTAGCGGGGGGTTATAGCAATCAGCCCCAGCATTTT. The chain recombines TRBV7-9 with TRBJ1-5; possible D gene TRBD1, 5 bases. The CDR3 extends over 16 amino acids. Germline assignment: CDR1 SEHNR and CDR2 FQNEAQ (reference sequence). Trimming left V 0 bases short and J 0 bases short, with 9 bases between.

The CDR3 DNA follows: TGTGCCAGCAGCTCGTACCAGACAGGGTATTATGGCTACACCTTC. As protein: CASSSYQTGYYGYTF. The chain combines TRBV11-3 with TRBJ1-2, with 7 bases fitting TRBD1. Germline V gene lookup returns CDR1 SGHNT and CDR2 YENEEA. The CDR3 totals 15 residues. Trimming took 4 bases from V and 5 from J; bases not matched to a gene: 10.

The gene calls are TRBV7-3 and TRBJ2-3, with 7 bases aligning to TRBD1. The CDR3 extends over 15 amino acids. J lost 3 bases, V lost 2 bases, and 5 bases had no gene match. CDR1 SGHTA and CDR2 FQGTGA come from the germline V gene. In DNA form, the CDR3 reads TGTGCCAGCAGCTTAGTAGCAGGGGGAACAGATACGCAGTATTTT. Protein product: CASSLVAGGTDTQYF.

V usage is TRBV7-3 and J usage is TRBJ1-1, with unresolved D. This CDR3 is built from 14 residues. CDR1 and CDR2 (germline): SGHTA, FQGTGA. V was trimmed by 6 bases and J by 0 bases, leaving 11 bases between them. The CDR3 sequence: CASRLHEMNTEAFF. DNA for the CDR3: TGTGCCAGCAGACTACACGAGATGAACACTGAAGCTTTCTTT.